This T cell receptor beta chain was found in a study of blood T cell repertoires in COVID-19. At the level of the study: Researchers got acute and convalescent COVID-19 samples from the United States, Italy and Spain. T cells, B-cell-depleted T cells, or PBMCs provided the cDNA or gDNA that served as material.

Libraries were prepared by immunoSEQ multiplex PCR; TCRdb keeps only in-frame clonotypes and omits some of them. This repertoire shows 90,000 to 120,000 clones, roughly 80% found once; its top ten account for roughly 4.6%. Germline V gives CDR1 SGHRS, CDR2 YFSETQ. This CDR3 spans 15 amino acids. Trimming pared 2 bases from V and 1 base from J, leaving 11 bases between. The chain uses TRBV5-1 and TRBJ2-3, with D possibly TRBD2 on 6 matching bases. Sequencing was done on a sample of peripheral blood. This TCR was recovered from a human donor in a cohort sampled during active COVID-19. The chain's CDR3 is CASSFTGTGTDTQYF. In nucleotides, the CDR3 is TGCGCCAGCAGCTTCACCGGGACTGGCACAGATACGCAGTATTTT.